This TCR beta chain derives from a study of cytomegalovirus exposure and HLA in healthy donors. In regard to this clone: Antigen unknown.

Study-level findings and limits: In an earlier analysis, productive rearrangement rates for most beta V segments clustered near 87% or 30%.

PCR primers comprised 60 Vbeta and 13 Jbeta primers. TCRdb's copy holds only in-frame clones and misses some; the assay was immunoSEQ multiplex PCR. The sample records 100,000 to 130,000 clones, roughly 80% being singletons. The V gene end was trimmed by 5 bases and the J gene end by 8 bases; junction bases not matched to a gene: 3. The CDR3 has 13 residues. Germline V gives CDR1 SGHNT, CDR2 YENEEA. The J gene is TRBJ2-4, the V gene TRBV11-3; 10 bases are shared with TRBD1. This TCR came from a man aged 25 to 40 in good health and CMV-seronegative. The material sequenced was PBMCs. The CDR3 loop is CASSLGTGDIQYF. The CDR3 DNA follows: TGTGCCAGCAGCCTCGGGACAGGGGACATTCAGTACTTC.